Each of the 18 T cell receptor beta chains below was sequenced from the same sample in a study of shared clonotypes between healthy human individuals. The method was immunoSEQ multiplex PCR; TCRdb's version includes in-frame clones alone and lacks a portion of them. The repertoire has under 2.5 million clones, 92% of them found once; the top ten carry around 0.35%. The material sequenced was naive CD4+ T cells from PBMCs. Subset here: CD45RA+ positively selected. The receptor source for this set is a man aged 18 to 29 in good health. Some clones in this sample may be carry-over from other donors' samples.

This clone was recorded only once. The chain joins TRBV30 to TRBJ1-4; no firm D call. The CDR3 runs 16 residues. Germline V CDR1 and CDR2: GTSNPN, SVGIG (reference sequence). The V end was cut by 0 bases, the J end by 0 bases, with 11 bases between. CDR3 coding DNA: TGTGCCTGGAGTGTACGCTACACTTCAACTAATGAAAAACTGTTTTTT. Amino acid sequence: CAWSVRYTSTNEKLFF.

The chain recombines TRBV2 with TRBJ2-5; 12 bases match TRBD2. There are 14 residues in the CDR3. V shed 8 bases and J 8 bases; nucleotides not matched to a gene: 9. Germline loops: CDR1 SNHLY, CDR2 FYNNEI. In nucleotides, the CDR3 is TGTGCCAGCCTTGGGGCTAGCGGGGGGGACACCCAGTACTTC. It is translated as CASLGASGGDTQYF.

This sequence joins TRBV28 and TRBJ2-1; D is ambiguous. With 10 bases removed from V and 0 bases from J, the gap between germline ends came to 13 bases. The germline gives CDR1 MDHEN, CDR2 SYDVKM. The CDR3 is 14 amino acids. The CDR3 sequence: CATSERSSYNEQFF. The CDR3 DNA follows: TGTGCCACCTCAGAACGGAGCTCCTACAATGAGCAGTTCTTC.

This sequence joins TRBV7-3 and TRBJ2-3; 8 nucleotides align to TRBD1. V trimming: 5 bases; J trimming: 4 bases; junction bases outside the gene matches: 5. The CDR3 sequence is 14 residues long. CDR1 is SGHTA, CDR2 FQGTGA, per germline. The CDR3 loop reads CASSPQQGADTQYF. CDR3 sequence (DNA): TGTGCCAGCAGCCCCCAACAGGGGGCAGATACGCAGTATTTT. Full variable domain (outside the CDR3, taken from reference TRBV7-3 and TRBJ2-3): GAGVSQTPSNKVTEKGKYVELRCDPISGHTALYWYRQSLGQGPEFLIYFQGTGAADDSGLPNDRFFAVRPEGSVSTLKIQRTERGDSAVYLCASSPQQGADTQYFGPGTRLTVL.

In the case of this clone: The CDR3 does not close with the conserved phenylalanine or tryptophan, likely indicating a read error. The CDR3 DNA reads TGTGCCAGCAGGAACGGACAGTTGAACACTGAAGCTTTCCTT. Its protein is CASRNGQLNTEAFL. This chain connects TRBV28 to TRBJ1-1; TRBD1 might be the D (6 bases). Germline-derived CDR1 and CDR2 are MDHEN and SYDVKM. V lost 6 bases and J 0 bases, leaving 11 bases between the germline ends. The CDR3 length is 14 residues.

V is TRBV28 and J is TRBJ2-5; 10 bases line up with TRBD1. V was clipped by 4 bases and J by 7 bases; unmatched bases: 6. The CDR3 has 14 residues. From germline, CDR1 is MDHEN and CDR2 SYDVKM. The CDR3 spells CASSSPGTGVTQYF. The CDR3 region has the DNA TGTGCCAGCAGTTCCCCCGGGACAGGGGTGACCCAGTACTTC.

This chain joins TRBV28 and TRBJ2-7; D gene ambiguous. V lost 3 bases, J lost 1 base, and 13 bases lay in between. This CDR3 comprises 15 residues. Per the germline V gene, CDR1 is MDHEN and CDR2 is SYDVKM. The CDR3 reads CASSFEAAPSYEQYF. CDR3 DNA sequence: TGTGCCAGCAGTTTTGAGGCAGCCCCATCCTACGAGCAGTACTTC.

This clone has just one count. This chain connects TRBV28 to TRBJ2-7; maybe TRBD2 (6 bases). V lost 2 bases and J 3 bases, leaving 17 bases between the germline ends. CDR1 is MDHEN and CDR2 is SYDVKM in the germline V gene. This CDR3 has 16 amino acids. The CDR3 reads CASSLGVGGINYEQYF. CDR3 DNA sequence: TGTGCCAGCAGTTTAGGGGTAGGAGGGATCAACTACGAGCAGTACTTC.

This chain joins TRBV6-6 and TRBJ2-7; 8 nucleotides agree with TRBD2. The CDR3 is 15 residues long. V was pared by 6 bases and J by 4 bases, with 11 bases of the junction left unmatched. The germline gives CDR1 MNHNY, CDR2 SVGAGI (reference sequence). Here the CDR3 reads CASRQGAGTSYEQYF. The DNA of the CDR3 is TGTGCCAGCAGACAGGGAGCCGGGACTAGTTACGAGCAGTACTTC.

This clone was seen more than once but under ten times. This CDR3 is also generated by other DNA sequences in the sample. The V call is TRBV28, the J call TRBJ1-1; 8 nucleotides align to TRBD1. This CDR3 comprises 14 residues. Germline values: CDR1 MDHEN, CDR2 SYDVKM. J was trimmed by 2 bases and V by 4 bases; bases with no gene match: 3. The CDR3 DNA reads TGTGCCAGCAGTTCGACAGGGGAAAACACTGAAGCTTTCTTT. Translating it yields CASSSTGENTEAFF.

J is TRBJ2-3 and V is TRBV4-3; TRBD2 agrees at 11 bases. The V segment lost 4 bases and the J segment 3 bases; nucleotides outside the gene matches: 6. This CDR3 contains 16 residues. Per germline, CDR1 LGHNA and CDR2 YSLEER. This CDR3 is CASSPGLAGATDTQYF. CDR3 nucleotide sequence: TGCGCCAGCAGCCCCGGACTAGCGGGTGCAACAGATACGCAGTATTTT.

The count of this clone is one. The chain joins TRBV2 to TRBJ2-2; D is uncertain. Looked up from germline, CDR1 is SNHLY and CDR2 is FYNNEI. The V end was cut by 4 bases, the J end by 4 bases, with 10 bases between. The CDR3 is 14 residues long. The CDR3 sequence: CASSGLVRTGELFF. CDR3 DNA sequence: TGTGCCAGCAGTGGCCTAGTGCGCACCGGGGAGCTGTTTTTT. Together with reference TRBV2 and TRBJ2-2, the CDR3 gives the full variable domain: EPEVTQTPSHQVTQMGQEVILRCVPISNHLYFYWYRQILGQKVEFLVSFYNNEISEKSEIFDDQFSVERPDGSNFTLKIRSTKLEDSAMYFCASSGLVRTGELFFGEGSRLTVL.

The chain has TRBV28 and TRBJ1-5, with 10 bases that match TRBD1. The CDR3 loop spans 17 amino acids. Germline V lookup: CDR1 MDHEN, CDR2 SYDVKM. J gave up 0 bases and V 6 bases, and 8 bases lay outside the gene matches. CDR3 coding DNA: TGTGCCAGCAGACGAGGGACAGGGGTTAGTAGCAATCAGCCCCAGCATTTT. Amino acid sequence: CASRRGTGVSSNQPQHF.

The V and J genes are TRBV30 and TRBJ1-2; 8 bases are a match to TRBD1. V was clipped by 1 base and J by 2 bases; unmatched bases: 0. Germline V gene sequence: CDR1 GTSNPN, CDR2 SVGIG (reference sequence). This CDR3 is built from 13 residues. This chain's CDR3 is CAWSGTGNYGYTF. In nucleotides, the CDR3 is TGTGCCTGGAGTGGGACAGGGAACTATGGCTACACCTTC.

The rearrangement links TRBV9 to TRBJ1-4, with 9 bases matching TRBD1. The CDR3 loop spans 15 amino acids. Trimming at V came to 3 bases and at J to 5 bases, leaving 5 bases not matched to a gene. Germline CDR1 SGDLS, CDR2 YYNGEE. The CDR3 here is CASSETGGENEKLFF. Here the CDR3 DNA reads TGTGCCAGCAGCGAGACAGGGGGTGAAAATGAAAAACTGTTTTTT.

The V and J genes are TRBV20-1 and TRBJ2-1; no clear D. The germline CDR1 and CDR2 sequences are DFQATT and SNEGSKA (reference sequence). V was trimmed by 3 bases and J by 7 bases, leaving 7 bases between them. This CDR3 region has 11 residues. The CDR3 here is CSASSPNEQFF. The CDR3 coding sequence is TGCAGTGCTAGTTCCCCTAATGAGCAGTTCTTC.

The V gene is TRBV5-1, the J gene TRBJ2-7, with 12 bases fitting TRBD1. Germline V gene lookup returns CDR1 SGHRS and CDR2 YFSETQ. The CDR3 is 14 residues long. V was pared by 4 bases and J by 6 bases, with 5 bases of the junction left unmatched. The CDR3 sequence is CASSEGQGAGEQYF. DNA of the CDR3: TGCGCCAGCAGCGAGGGACAGGGGGCTGGCGAGCAGTACTTC. Combining the CDR3 with reference TRBV5-1 and TRBJ2-7 gives the whole variable domain KAGVTQTPRYLIKTRGQQVTLSCSPISGHRSVSWYQQTPGQGLQFLFEYFSETQRNKGNFPGRFSGRQFSNSRSEMNVSTLELGDSALYLCASSEGQGAGEQYFGPGTRLTVT.

This rearrangement joins TRBV28 to TRBJ2-1; 8 positions match TRBD2. CDR3 length: 15 amino acids. The V gene end was trimmed by 5 bases and the J gene end by 4 bases; junction bases not matched to a gene: 7. Per the germline V gene, CDR1 is MDHEN and CDR2 is SYDVKM. Here the CDR3 reads CASSRSGMGYNEQFF. As DNA, the CDR3 is TGTGCCAGCAGTCGTAGCGGGATGGGGTACAATGAGCAGTTCTTC.